The 26 T cell receptor beta chains reported below all come from one sample, sequenced in a study of T and B cells in COVID-19 patients. Blood genomic DNA input for TRB amplification was about 240-550 ng. Multiplex PCR with BIOMED2 TRB-A/B primer pools amplified TRB rearrangements. TCRdb analysed the multiplex PCR reads with MiXCR anew, one entry per CDR3 protein. Of approximately 3,000 distinct CDR3 sequences listed, 28% were seen once; the top ten hold 60% to 75%. The sample was blood. The receptors stem from a human donor with active COVID-19. The donor label of this sample is uncertain.

This clonotype has more than one count but fewer than ten. The V call is TRBV11-2, the J call TRBJ2-7; D might be TRBD1 (6 bases). The CDR3 covers 14 residues. Trimming left V 2 bases short and J 6 bases short, with 14 bases between. Germline lookup yields CDR1 SGHAT and CDR2 FQNNGV. CDR3 protein: CASSLNRANFEQYF. Written as DNA, the CDR3 is TGTGCCAGCAGCTTAAACAGGGCAAACTTCGAGCAGTACTTC.

The chain has TRBV29-1 and TRBJ2-3, with D maybe TRBD1 (6 bases). CDR1 and CDR2 from the germline V gene are SQVTM and ANQGSEA. V gave up 3 bases and J gave up 1 base, with 11 bases separating them. The CDR3 has 14 amino acids. CDR3 sequence: CSVEVQGRTDTQYF. The CDR3 DNA follows: TGCAGCGTTGAGGTGCAGGGGCGCACAGATACGCAGTATTTT.

This rearrangement joins TRBV6-5 to TRBJ1-1; D gene unclear. Germline V gene sequence: CDR1 MNHEY, CDR2 SVGAGI. The CDR3 consists of 13 residues. The germline V and J ends were trimmed by 5 bases and 4 bases, with 11 bases remaining between them. CDR3 sequence: CASSRDYATEAFF. The CDR3 nucleotides read TGTGCCAGCAGTAGAGACTACGCCACTGAAGCTTTCTTT.

The chain recombines TRBV6-5 with TRBJ1-2; the match to TRBD1 covers 7 bases. CDR3 size: 15 residues. The trim removed 7 bases at V and 0 bases at J, leaving 8 bases unmatched. Germline CDR1 and CDR2: MNHEY and SVGAGI. The CDR3 region has the DNA TGTGCCAGCACCGAACAGGGGACCGCTAACTATGGCTACACCTTC. Protein product: CASTEQGTANYGYTF.

The chain uses TRBV7-9 and TRBJ2-2, with D possibly TRBD1 on 6 matching bases. CDR1 SEHNR and CDR2 FQNEAQ come from the germline V gene (reference sequence). V was cut by 2 bases and J by 2 bases, with 15 bases left in between. CDR3 size: 17 residues. The DNA for the CDR3 is TGTGCCAGCAGCTTACCGTATACAGGGCCTAACACCGGGGAGCTGTTTTTT. Its protein product is CASSLPYTGPNTGELFF.

V is TRBV29-1 and J is TRBJ2-7, with 9 bases aligning to TRBD1. V was pared by 5 bases and J by 0 bases, with 11 bases of the junction left unmatched. Germline loops: CDR1 SQVTM, CDR2 ANQGSEA. This CDR3 contains 16 residues. As DNA, the CDR3 is TGCAGCGTTACAACAGGGGGCCGCCTCAACTCCTACGAGCAGTACTTC. Translation: CSVTTGGRLNSYEQYF.

The V call is TRBV5-5, the J call TRBJ1-2; D call uncertain. Per the germline V gene, CDR1 is SGHKS and CDR2 is YYEKEE (reference sequence). Deletions cut 1 base from V and 8 bases from J, with 15 bases between. The CDR3 loop spans 14 amino acids. The CDR3 region has the DNA TGTGCCAGCAGCTTGAATCCGGGTCATGGGGGCTACACCTTC. Encoded protein: CASSLNPGHGGYTF. Full variable domain (rest looked up from reference TRBV5-5 and TRBJ1-2): DAGVTQSPTHLIKTRGQQVTLRCSPISGHKSVSWYQQVLGQGPQFIFQYYEKEERGRGNFPDRFSARQFPNYSSELNVNALLLGDSALYLCASSLNPGHGGYTFGSGTRLTVV.

The V and J genes are TRBV6-5 and TRBJ2-2; 7 bases match TRBD2. J was trimmed by 0 bases and V by 5 bases; bases with no gene match: 18. This CDR3 has 20 residues. Germline CDR1 is MNHEY and CDR2 is SVGAGI. Here the CDR3 reads CASSTPSGTIYAANTGELFF. For the CDR3, the DNA is TGTGCCAGCAGTACACCCTCCGGGACTATATACGCTGCGAACACCGGGGAGCTGTTTTTT.

The CDR3 loop reads CASSYKAEAFF. The DNA for the CDR3 is TGTGCCAGCAGTTACAAGGCTGAAGCTTTCTTT. The chain carries TRBV6-5 and TRBJ1-1; no clear D gene. The CDR3 has 11 residues. Trimming took 2 bases from V and 6 from J, leaving 4 bases between them. The germline V gene encodes CDR1 MNHEY and CDR2 SVGAGI.

Comment on this clonotype: At one end, the junction sequence differs from germline, possibly due to a read error. The V gene is TRBV27, the J gene TRBJ2-3; 7 bases are a match to TRBD2. Germline values: CDR1 MNHEY, CDR2 SMNVEV (reference sequence). This CDR3 is 15 amino acids long. CDR3 sequence: CDSSLWGGGTDTQYF. The CDR3 DNA is TGTGACAGCAGTTTATGGGGGGGGGGCACAGATACGCAGTATTTT.

V and J are TRBV5-6 and TRBJ1-2; 8 positions agree with TRBD1. The CDR3 length is 14 residues. J lost 6 bases, V lost 1 base, and 5 bases had no gene match. Germline values: CDR1 SGHDT, CDR2 YYEEEE. CDR3 sequence reads: CASSLRGQEHGYTF. CDR3 nucleotide sequence: TGTGCCAGCAGCTTGCGGGGACAGGAGCATGGCTACACCTTC.

This clonotype was counted a few times. The rearrangement uses TRBV6-2 or TRBV6-3 and TRBJ1-5; TRBD1 aligns across 9 bases. The CDR3 consists of 17 residues. J was trimmed by 0 bases and V by 8 bases; bases with no gene match: 11. Looked up from germline, CDR1 is MNHEY and CDR2 is SVGEGT. The CDR3: CASGVLNRGPSNQPQHF. The CDR3 DNA reads as TGTGCCAGCGGGGTTCTCAACAGGGGGCCTAGCAATCAGCCCCAGCATTTT.

This clonotype is medium-sized by share. V is TRBV19 and J is TRBJ2-1; the D is unclear. Per the germline V gene, CDR1 is LNHDA and CDR2 is SQIVND (reference sequence). Between the trimmed V and J ends, which lost 3 bases and 8 bases, there was a span of 11 bases. The CDR3 consists of 13 residues. In nucleotides, the CDR3 is TGTGCCAGTAGTATTTCGGGTGGAGATGAGCAGTTCTTC. Its protein is CASSISGGDEQFF.

Judged by abundance, this clonotype is medium-sized. The V and J genes are TRBV12-3 or TRBV12-4 and TRBJ1-4; D not certain. The CDR3 has 13 residues. V dropped 4 bases and J dropped 4 bases, with 7 bases sitting between them. This chain's CDR3 is CASSWQLNEKLFF. In nucleotides, the CDR3 is TGTGCCAGCAGTTGGCAGCTTAATGAAAAACTGTTTTTT.

This clonotype came up a few times. CDR3 DNA sequence: TGTGCCAGCAGTTACTCGGACAGGGGTCGTCAATACTTC. Its protein is CASSYSDRGRQYF. The V and J genes are TRBV6-5 and TRBJ2-4, with TRBD1 identical over 9 bases. This CDR3 has 13 residues. Germline assignment: CDR1 MNHEY and CDR2 SVGAGI. Germline trimming cut 0 bases from V and 16 bases from J; bases unmatched to any gene: 7.

This clonotype is categorized as medium-sized. The V gene is TRBV19, the J gene TRBJ1-1; D gene uncertain. The CDR3 totals 13 residues. The V and J ends lost 7 bases and 4 bases respectively, with 13 bases between them. Germline-derived CDR1 and CDR2 are LNHDA and SQIVND (reference sequence). The CDR3 DNA sequence: TGTGCCAGTACCATTGATTGGGGCACTGAAGCTTTCTTT. Residues: CASTIDWGTEAFF.

This clonotype was seen more than once but under ten times. V gene TRBV7-2 combines with J gene TRBJ2-1; TRBD1 agrees at 8 bases. There are 15 residues in the CDR3. CDR1 is SGHTA, CDR2 FQGNSA, per germline. Germline trimming cut 6 bases from V and 8 bases from J; bases unmatched to any gene: 12. CDR3: CASSFDRGKNDEQFF. CDR3 DNA sequence: TGTGCCAGCAGTTTCGACAGGGGAAAGAATGATGAGCAGTTCTTC. Together with reference TRBV7-2 and TRBJ2-1, the CDR3 gives the full variable domain: GAGVSQSPSNKVTEKGKDVELRCDPISGHTALYWYRQSLGQGLEFLIYFQGNSAPDKSGLPSDRFSAERTGGSVSTLTIQRTQQEDSAVYLCASSFDRGKNDEQFFGPGTRLTVL.

The V and J genes are TRBV5-4 and TRBJ2-1; perhaps TRBD1 as D (7 bases). V was trimmed by 0 bases and J by 4 bases, leaving 14 bases between them. CDR3 length: 16 residues. From germline, CDR1 is SGHNT and CDR2 YYREEE (reference sequence). CDR3 in DNA: TGTGCCAGCAGCTTGGAGGCAGGGGGGCCTTACAATGAGCAGTTCTTC. It is translated as CASSLEAGGPYNEQFF.

The V gene is TRBV6-5, the J gene TRBJ1-6, with TRBD1 as a possible D gene (5 bases). Germline V lookup: CDR1 MNHEY, CDR2 SVGAGI. The CDR3 contains 15 residues. V lost 6 bases to trimming and J lost 7 bases, with 16 bases between them. CDR3 region: CASSYGAQRNSPLHF. The DNA of the CDR3 is TGTGCCAGCAGCTATGGGGCCCAGCGGAATTCACCCCTCCACTTT.

This clonotype is deemed medium-sized. The rearrangement joins TRBV27 to TRBJ2-7; D not certain. V was pared by 4 bases and J by 2 bases, with 15 bases between. CDR3 size: 15 residues. CDR1 is MNHEY and CDR2 is SMNVEV in the germline V gene (reference sequence). The CDR3 DNA reads TGTGCCAGCAGTTGGCACCGGACGGATGCCTACGAGCAGTACTTC. Amino acid sequence: CASSWHRTDAYEQYF.

This clonotype is judged large. The chain carries TRBV29-1 and TRBJ2-7, with 8 bases matching TRBD1. The germline V gene encodes CDR1 SQVTM and CDR2 ANQGSEA. This CDR3 has 11 amino acids. The CDR3 DNA is TGCAGTGCAGGACAGGGAGGCGAGCAGTACTTC. The encoded protein is CSAGQGGEQYF.

This clonotype showed up just a few times. V gene TRBV20-1 combines with J gene TRBJ2-3; TRBD2 matches 10 bases. The CDR3 loop spans 19 amino acids. Germline trimming cut 2 bases from V and 1 base from J; bases unmatched to any gene: 15. The germline V gene has CDR1 DFQATT and CDR2 SNEGSKA (reference sequence). The DNA of the CDR3 is TGCAGTGCTAGACCCCTAGCGGGGGCAGGCATCCGGCGCACAGATACGCAGTATTTT. Protein product: CSARPLAGAGIRRTDTQYF.

This chain connects TRBV5-4 to TRBJ1-1, with unresolved D. The CDR3 has 14 amino acids. Trimming left V 0 bases short and J 0 bases short, with 6 bases between. The germline V gene encodes CDR1 SGHNT and CDR2 YYREEE (reference sequence). The CDR3: CASSLDSLNTEAFF. Here the CDR3 DNA reads TGTGCCAGCAGCTTGGACTCCCTGAACACTGAAGCTTTCTTT.

As for this clonotype: A much larger clone differs by one base, so this may be a read error. The chain carries TRBV19 and TRBJ1-6; D remains ambiguous. Germline-derived CDR1 and CDR2 are LNHDA and SQIVND (reference sequence). This CDR3 is built from 12 residues. DNA for the CDR3: TGTGCCAGTAGTGAAAAGTACTCACCCCCCCACTTT. Translation gives CASSEKYSPPHF.

There are a few counts of this clonotype. This rearrangement joins TRBV6-5 to TRBJ1-4; D remains ambiguous. Germline V lookup: CDR1 MNHEY, CDR2 SVGAGI. This CDR3 is built from 15 residues. V was shortened by 4 bases and J by 0 bases, with 9 bases between the two germline ends. The CDR3 region has the DNA TGTGCCAGCAGTTTCACTGATGCAACTAATGAAAAACTGTTTTTT. This codes for CASSFTDATNEKLFF.

The V gene is TRBV6-5, the J gene TRBJ2-6; 16 bases map to TRBD2. The CDR3 loop spans 18 amino acids. The V and J ends lost 6 bases and 1 base, in that order; junction bases with no gene match: 3. The germline CDR1 and CDR2 sequences are MNHEY and SVGAGI. The CDR3 sequence: CASSGTSGGASGANVLTF. The CDR3 DNA is TGTGCCAGCAGCGGGACTAGCGGGGGGGCGTCTGGGGCCAACGTCCTGACTTTC.